This note documents a single T cell receptor beta chain sequence. The data belong to a study of CD8+ T cells in alopecia areata. Background on the study: Treated patients were given 5 to 10 mg oral tofacitinib twice daily. Severity scoring for treated patients was based on the percentage of affected scalp area.

RNA was isolated and reverse transcribed to cDNA, the sequencing template. Assay: immunoSEQ multiplex PCR; the TCRdb copy retains only in-frame clones and omits some. Of hundreds of thousands of clones in the sample, around three fifths were seen once. This CDR3 spans 13 amino acids. The V gene's germline CDR1 is SNHLY and CDR2 FYNNEI. V lost 4 bases and J lost 8, with 14 bases in between. This sample's treatment: oral pan-JAK inhibitor, 5-10 mg twice daily. It was from alopecia areata patients that lesional scalp punch biopsies and peripheral blood were collected. The sample in question was CD4+ T cells sorted from blood, obtained around week 52, from a patient treated with tofacitinib. The sequence came from a human donor with alopecia areata. This rearrangement joins TRBV2 to TRBJ1-2; no clear D gene. DNA of the CDR3: TGTGCCAGCAGTGCCCCGAACGGTAGGGGCTACACCTTC. Translated, it gives CASSAPNGRGYTF.